The TCR beta chain described here comes from a study of T cell clonality in common variable immunodeficiency (dated by TCRdb to 2015 to 2017). The full study reports these points: Patient heterogeneity within the CVID cohort put limits on correlating repertoire features with clinical complications. Fewer deletions and N-nucleotide insertions were reportedly observed in CVID TCRbeta sequences, and highly modified clones with 13 or more V deletions were reportedly absent from CVID TCRbeta sequences. Despite equal DNA input, controls averaged around 82,000 unique sequences per sample versus about 31,547 in CVID samples. Compared with healthy controls, CVID subjects showed increased TCRbeta clonality (t-test p = 0.018), a feature most characteristic of about a third of subjects. According to the authors, figuring out what caused the increased clonality in CVID would require sequencing the repertoires of T cell subpopulations. CVID subjects shared fewer TCRbeta clones with each other than healthy controls did (p < 0.0001).

CVID samples and control samples contributed equivalent amounts of genomic DNA as sequencing input. For every sample, a 60 bp segment covering the rearranged TCRbeta CDR3 region was amplified and then sequenced. The immunoSEQ assay, a bias-corrected multiplex PCR combined with high-throughput sequencing, was used for TCRbeta amplification. Per the source publication's procedure: Every unique nucleotide sequence counted as a clone and was annotated with V, D and J genes, copy number and frequency. Sequences were labeled productive if in frame, and non-productive if out of frame or containing stop codons. As previously described, Shannon's entropy was used to calculate clonality. The predicted amino acid sequences of productive clones were used to derive mean CDR3 Kyte-Doolittle hydropathy. Using the R hclust function, scaled V gene usage was clustered hierarchically with Manhattan distance and complete linkage. Sharing of clones by CDR3 amino acid sequence was evaluated through resampling of 12 repertoires per group over 100 rounds. The repertoires were searched for approximately 72 published EBV-specific TCRbeta sequences and some 250 published CMV-specific TCRbeta sequences. A couple of CVID samples that yielded fewer than 10,000 sequences were excluded from the analysis, so fewer than 45 CVID repertoires were retained. TCRdb's version of the immuneACCESS table is confined to in-frame rearrangements and falls short of the full clone set. An unresolved V gene accounts for under half of the shortfall where checked; the remainder is of unknown origin. D and trimming come from the DNA, and the V and J calls and clone size come from that table. Across this sample, 35,000 to 45,000 clones were tabulated and none appeared just once. The top ten hold around 2.8% of the sample.

Sequences SGHNT (CDR1) and YYREEE (CDR2) are obtained from the germline V gene (reference sequence). After removal of 2 bases from V and 8 bases from J, the junction retains 8 bases not matched to a gene. The CDR3 sequence holds 15 residues, the cysteine and phenylalanine included. The DNA shown is the part of the CDR3 that was read: 36 bases, in frame from base 1. This clone was counted many times. Its target antigen remains unknown. The read halts 3 residues ahead of the CDR3 end, with the missing end drawn from the germline J gene. Most CVID patients and most healthy controls were of Caucasian heritage. Heparinized peripheral whole blood samples of roughly 5 to 8.5 ml were collected from each donor. Genomic DNA from adults with common variable immune deficiency (CVID) and from healthy adult controls was the source for sequencing TCRbeta CDR3 repertoires. The control group was made up of roughly 22 healthy adult volunteers (about ten male and around 12 female) whose ages ranged from roughly 20 to 75 years, with a mean age of nearly 35. Diluted blood was subjected to density centrifugation over Hypaque 1077 or Ficoll-Paque for isolation of peripheral blood mononuclear cells. Unsorted mononuclear cells served as the source of genomic DNA, which was extracted either by Qiagen column purification or by a centrifugation-based method.

Here the chain combines TRBV5-4 and TRBJ2-1; TRBD2 aligns with 9 central bases. Sequencing was carried out using peripheral blood mononuclear cells. The TCR sequence derives from a person aged 18-70 years in good health. The CDR3: CASSFITSGRDEQFF. CDR3 bases read: TGTGCCAGCAGCTTTATCACTAGCGGGCGCGATGAG.